This T cell receptor beta chain derives from a study of immune cell composition in non-small cell lung cancer. Study-level findings and limits: No significant correlation existed between pack-years smoked and tumour clonality. Adenocarcinomas with higher top tumour-associated clone frequency had more reactive TILs.

Method: immunoSEQ multiplex PCR; TCRdb's copy keeps in-frame clones and lacks some. The repertoire has several thousand clones, about three quarters of them found once; the top ten carry 6% to 8%. The ends lost 5 bases at V and 6 bases at J; junction bases unmatched: 11. The CDR3 contains 18 residues. Per the germline V gene, CDR1 is SGHNT and CDR2 is YENEEA. With regard to this clone: Its antigen is unknown.

Template was genomic DNA from frozen, unsorted single-cell suspensions. The source is a human donor with non-small cell lung cancer. The chain has TRBV11-3 and TRBJ2-1; 15 nucleotides line up with TRBD2. Sequencing used lung tumor tissue. The CDR3 nucleotides read TGTGCCAGCAGCCTGTCCGGGACTAGCGGGGGGCACGCCAATGAGCAGTTCTTC. It translates to CASSLSGTSGGHANEQFF.